This T cell receptor beta chain was sequenced for a study of blood T cell repertoires in COVID-19. Study background: Nucleic acid was either cDNA or gDNA, and it came from T cells, B-cell-depleted T cells, or PBMCs.

The repertoire was sequenced with immunoSEQ multiplex PCR; TCRdb's copy has only in-frame clones and lacks some. Of some 240,000 clones listed, 75% to 85% are singletons. The V end lost 3 bases, the J end lost 7 bases, and 10 bases lay between the germline ends. CDR1 is SGHAT, CDR2 FQNNGV, per germline. The CDR3 has 14 amino acids. Sequencing was done on a sample of peripheral blood. The chain uses TRBV11-2 and TRBJ1-6, with a weak D call TRBD1 (6 bases). This sequence originates from a woman aged 40 to 55 who had recovered from COVID-19. In DNA form, the CDR3 reads TGTGCCAGCAGCTTTTGGGACAAAAATTCACCCCTCCACTTT. Its translation is CASSFWDKNSPLHF.